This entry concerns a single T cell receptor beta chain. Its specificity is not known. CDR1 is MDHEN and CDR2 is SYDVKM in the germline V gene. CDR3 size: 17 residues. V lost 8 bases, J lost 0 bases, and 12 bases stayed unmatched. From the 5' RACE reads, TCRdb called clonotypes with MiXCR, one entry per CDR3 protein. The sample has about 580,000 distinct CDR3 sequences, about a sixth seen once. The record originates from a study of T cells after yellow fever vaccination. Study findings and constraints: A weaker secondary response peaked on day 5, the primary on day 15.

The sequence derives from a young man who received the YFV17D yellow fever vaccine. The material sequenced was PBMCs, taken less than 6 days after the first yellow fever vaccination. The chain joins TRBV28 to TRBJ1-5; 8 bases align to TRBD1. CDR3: CASGLDRGSGSNQPQHF. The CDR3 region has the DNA TGTGCCAGCGGACTTGACAGGGGTTCTGGTAGCAATCAGCCCCAGCATTTT.